The clone carrying this T cell receptor (beta chain) was detected many times. What it binds is not known. This CDR3 is built from 13 residues. Germline assignment: CDR1 SNHLY and CDR2 FYNNEI. Trimming at V came to 8 bases and at J to 5 bases, leaving 8 bases not matched to a gene. This sample is part of a study of Graves' ophthalmopathy and Graves' hyperthyroidism. Using RNA transcripts, the TCR beta CDR3 regions were amplified. An initial RT-PCR round employing HTBI primers preceded a second-round multiplex PCR. TCRdb reprocessed the multiplex PCR reads with MiXCR, giving one entry per CDR3 protein. The sample consists of roughly 420,000 distinct CDR3 sequences, around a fifth of them appearing once. Study-level points and caveats: Blood also contained most of the expanded thyroid clonotypes above 0.001 frequency. Using a 13-signature model, the authors split ophthalmopathy from stable hyperthyroidism, with roughly 90% sensitivity and 81.08% specificity.

Each diagnosis was determined on the basis of clinical symptoms, serum thyroxine, TRAb, thyroid ultrasound and orbital computed tomography. The PBMCs originated from roughly 10 ml of fresh peripheral blood. The material sequenced was peripheral blood. The chain is built from TRBV2 and TRBJ2-7; 8 nucleotides agree with TRBD1. The sequence was obtained from a woman aged 18-30 years with stable Graves' hyperthyroidism. CDR3 loop: CASGRQGRNEQYF. The CDR3 region has the DNA TGTGCCAGCGGGAGACAGGGGAGGAACGAGCAGTACTTC.